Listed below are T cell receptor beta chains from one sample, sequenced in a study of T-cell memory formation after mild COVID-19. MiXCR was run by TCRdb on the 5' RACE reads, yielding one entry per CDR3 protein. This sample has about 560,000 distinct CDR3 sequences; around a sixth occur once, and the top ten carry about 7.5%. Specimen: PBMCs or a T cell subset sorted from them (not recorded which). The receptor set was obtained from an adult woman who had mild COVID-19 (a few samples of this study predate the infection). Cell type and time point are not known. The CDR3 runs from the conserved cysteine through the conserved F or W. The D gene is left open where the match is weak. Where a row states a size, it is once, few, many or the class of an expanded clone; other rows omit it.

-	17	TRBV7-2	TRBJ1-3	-	TGTGCCAGCAGCTTCGCCCTAGTGGTGGGGACTGGAAACACCATATATTTT	CASSFALVVGTGNTIYF
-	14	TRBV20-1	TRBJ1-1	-	TGCAGTGCTAGCGGGGCAGGGATGAACACTGAAGCTTTCTTT	CSASGAGMNTEAFF
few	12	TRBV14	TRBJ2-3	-	TGTGCCAGCAGCCTCCTTCCAGATACGCAGTATTTT	CASSLLPDTQYF
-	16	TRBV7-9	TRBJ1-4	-	TGTGCCAGCAGCCACGGACACCTGGGGGGTAATGAAAAACTGTTTTTT	CASSHGHLGGNEKLFF
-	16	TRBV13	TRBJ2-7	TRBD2	TGTGCCAGCAGCTCTCAGGGGTCGGGAGGGCCCTACGAGCAGTACTTC	CASSSQGSGGPYEQYF
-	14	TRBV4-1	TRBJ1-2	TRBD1	TGCGCCAGCAGCCAGGATACAGGGGCTCGGGGCTACACCTTC	CASSQDTGARGYTF
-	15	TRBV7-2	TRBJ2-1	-	TGTGCCAGCAGCTTAACGGCGGTAACCTACAATGAGCAGTTCTTC	CASSLTAVTYNEQFF
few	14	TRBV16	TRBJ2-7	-	TGTGCCAGCAGCCACTCCCAGGGTGGGGCCGAGCAGTACTTC	CASSHSQGGAEQYF
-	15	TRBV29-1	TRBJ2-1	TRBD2	TGCAGCGTCGAAGGTCAGCGGGGCTCTAACAATGAGCAGTTCTTC	CSVEGQRGSNNEQFF
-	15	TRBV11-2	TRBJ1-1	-	TGTGCCAGCAGCTTAGAGGGGTTCGTTACTTCGGAAGCTTTCTTT	CASSLEGFVTSEAFF
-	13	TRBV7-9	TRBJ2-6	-	TGTGCCAGCGGAAGCTCTGGGGCCAACGTCCTGACTTTC	CASGSSGANVLTF
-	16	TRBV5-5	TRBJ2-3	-	TGTGCCAGCAGCGTCCCGACAGGTGCGGTCACAGATACGCAGTATTTT	CASSVPTGAVTDTQYF
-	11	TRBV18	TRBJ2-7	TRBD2	TGTGCCAGCTCAGCGACTAGCGAGAAGTACTTC	CASSATSEKYF
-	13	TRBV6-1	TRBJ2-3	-	TGTGCCAGCAGTGAAGCGCAGACAGTCCGGTGGTATTTT	CASSEAQTVRWYF
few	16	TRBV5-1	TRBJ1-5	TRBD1	TGCGCCAGCAGCTTGGAGGGCAGGGGGCAAGGCCAGCCCCAGCATTTT	CASSLEGRGQGQPQHF
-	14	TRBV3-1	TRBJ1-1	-	TGTGCCAGCAGCCAAGTCGGGCAGGGCGCTGAAGCTTTCTTT	CASSQVGQGAEAFF
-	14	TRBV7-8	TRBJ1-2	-	TGTGCCAGCAGCTTTCCACCACAGGGTGATGGCTACACCTTC	CASSFPPQGDGYTF
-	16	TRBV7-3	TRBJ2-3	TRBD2	TGTGCCAGCAGCTTGGCTAGCGGGAGCGTCGCAGATACGCAGTATTTT	CASSLASGSVADTQYF
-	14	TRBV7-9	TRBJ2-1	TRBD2	TGTGCCAGCAGCCGACTAGCGGGAGATGGGGAGCAGTTCTTC	CASSRLAGDGEQFF
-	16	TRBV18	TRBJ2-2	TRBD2	TGTGCCAGCCAACAAACGGGACTAGGGAACACCGGGGAGCTGTTTTTT	CASQQTGLGNTGELFF
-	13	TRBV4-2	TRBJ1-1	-	TGTGCCAGCAGCCAAATTAGGGGCACTGAAGCTTTCTTT	CASSQIRGTEAFF
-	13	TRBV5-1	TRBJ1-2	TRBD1	TGCGCCAGCAGCTTACAGGGGTCTGACGGCTACACCTTC	CASSLQGSDGYTF
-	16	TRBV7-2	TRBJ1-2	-	TGTGCCAGCAGCTCCCCCCTATCTGGGCCCCGGGATGGCTACACCTTC	CASSSPLSGPRDGYTF
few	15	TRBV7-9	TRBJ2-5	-	TGTGCCAGCAGCTTAGAGGGATCTGATCGGGAGACCCAGTACTTC	CASSLEGSDRETQYF
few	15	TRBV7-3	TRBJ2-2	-	TGTGCCAGCAGCTTAAGGGGACCAACCACCGGGGAGCTGTTTTTT	CASSLRGPTTGELFF
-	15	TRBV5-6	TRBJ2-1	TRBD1	TGTGCCAGCAGCTGGTCCGGGACAGGGGTCAGTGAGCAGTTCTTC	CASSWSGTGVSEQFF
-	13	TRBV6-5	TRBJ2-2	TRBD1	TGTGCCGGTAGACAGGGCGACACCGGGGAGCTGTTTTTT	CAGRQGDTGELFF
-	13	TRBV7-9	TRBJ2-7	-	TGTGCCAGCAGCTATGACACCTCCTACGAGCAGTACTTC	CASSYDTSYEQYF
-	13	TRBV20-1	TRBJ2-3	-	TGCAGTGCGGAGGGCCGGGACACAGATACGCAGTATTTT	CSAEGRDTDTQYF
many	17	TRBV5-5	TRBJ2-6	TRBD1	TGTGCCAGCAGCTTGGAGGGACAGAACTCTGGGGCCAACGTCCTGACTTTC	CASSLEGQNSGANVLTF
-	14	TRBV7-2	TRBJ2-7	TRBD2	TGTGCCAGCAGCTCCGGGACTAGGAATGGCGAGCAGTACTTC	CASSSGTRNGEQYF
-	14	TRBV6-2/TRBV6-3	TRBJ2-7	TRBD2	TGTGCCAGCACCCGTAGCGGGCTAACTTACGAGCAGTACTTC	CASTRSGLTYEQYF
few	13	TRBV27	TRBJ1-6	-	TGTGCCAGCAAGGTTACCTATAATTCACCCCTCCACTTT	CASKVTYNSPLHF
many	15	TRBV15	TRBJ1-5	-	TGTGCCACCAGCAAACGGACAGTTAGCAATCAGCCCCAGCATTTT	CATSKRTVSNQPQHF
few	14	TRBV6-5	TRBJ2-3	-	TGTGCCAGCAGGGGGGGTTCTGCCGCAGATACGCAGTATTTT	CASRGGSAADTQYF
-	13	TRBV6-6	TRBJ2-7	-	TGTGCCACCCAGGGGCCTTCGGACTACGAGCAGTACTTC	CATQGPSDYEQYF
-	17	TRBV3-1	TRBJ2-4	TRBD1	TGTGCCAGCAGCCCGACGAGACAGGGGAAAACGAAAAACATTCAGTACTTC	CASSPTRQGKTKNIQYF
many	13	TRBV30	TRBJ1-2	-	TGTGCCTGGTCGGATCTAACTGACTATGGCTACACCTTC	CAWSDLTDYGYTF
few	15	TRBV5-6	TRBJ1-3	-	TGTGCCAGCAGCTTGGTCGTAGGGACTGGAAACACCATATATTTT	CASSLVVGTGNTIYF
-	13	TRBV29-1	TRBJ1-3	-	TGCAGCGCTTTAGGGGGCTCTGGAAACACCATATATTTT	CSALGGSGNTIYF
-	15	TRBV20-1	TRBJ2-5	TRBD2	TGCAGTGCTAGAGGGTTGACTAGCGGACAAGAGACCCAGTACTTC	CSARGLTSGQETQYF
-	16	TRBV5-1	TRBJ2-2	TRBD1	TGCGCCAGCAGCGCCGGGACAGGGCTTAACACCGGGGAGCTGTTTTTT	CASSAGTGLNTGELFF
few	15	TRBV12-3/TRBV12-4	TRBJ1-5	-	TGTGCCAGCAGTTTAGCAGGGGGAGCAAATCAGCCCCAGCATTTT	CASSLAGGANQPQHF
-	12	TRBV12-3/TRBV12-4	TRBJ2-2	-	TGTGCCAGCAGCGACAATGCCGGGGAGCTGTTTTTT	CASSDNAGELFF
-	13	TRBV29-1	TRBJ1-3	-	TGCAGCGTTGTGTCAGACTCTGGAAACACCATATATTTT	CSVVSDSGNTIYF
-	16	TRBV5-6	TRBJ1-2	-	TGTGCCAGCAGCTCGGTGGGGGACGAGGGTAACTATGGCTACACCTTC	CASSSVGDEGNYGYTF
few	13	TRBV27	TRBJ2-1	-	TGTGCCAGCAGTTTGAGTCCCATCAATGAGCAGTTCTTC	CASSLSPINEQFF
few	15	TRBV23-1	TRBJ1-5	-	TGCGCCAGCAGTCAGAGGGGGAATAGCAATCAGCCCCAGCATTTT	CASSQRGNSNQPQHF
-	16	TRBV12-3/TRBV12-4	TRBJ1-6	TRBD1	TGTGCCAGCAGATCGATCACCGGGACAGGGAATTCACCCCTCCACTTT	CASRSITGTGNSPLHF
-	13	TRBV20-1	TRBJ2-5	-	TGCAGTGCTAACAGGCCCCAGAAAGAGACCCAGTACTTC	CSANRPQKETQYF
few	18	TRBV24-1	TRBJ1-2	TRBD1	TGTGCCACCAGTGATTTGTTGTTACCCGGGACAGGGGGCTATGGCTACACCTTC	CATSDLLLPGTGGYGYTF
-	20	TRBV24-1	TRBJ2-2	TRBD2	TGTGCCACCAGTGATCCCGACAAGGGACTAGCGGGAGACGTTGACGGGGAGCTGTTTTTT	CATSDPDKGLAGDVDGELFF
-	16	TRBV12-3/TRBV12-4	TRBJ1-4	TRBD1	TGTGCCAGCAGTCAACCCCTCGGGACAGGTCCCGAAAAACTGTTTTTT	CASSQPLGTGPEKLFF
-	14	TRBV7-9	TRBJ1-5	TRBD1	TGTGCCAGCAGCTCGACAGGGGGCGCGGAGCCCCAGCATTTT	CASSSTGGAEPQHF
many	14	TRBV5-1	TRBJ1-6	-	TGCGCCAGCAGTCCTGGACGGACGAATTCACCCCTCCACTTT	CASSPGRTNSPLHF